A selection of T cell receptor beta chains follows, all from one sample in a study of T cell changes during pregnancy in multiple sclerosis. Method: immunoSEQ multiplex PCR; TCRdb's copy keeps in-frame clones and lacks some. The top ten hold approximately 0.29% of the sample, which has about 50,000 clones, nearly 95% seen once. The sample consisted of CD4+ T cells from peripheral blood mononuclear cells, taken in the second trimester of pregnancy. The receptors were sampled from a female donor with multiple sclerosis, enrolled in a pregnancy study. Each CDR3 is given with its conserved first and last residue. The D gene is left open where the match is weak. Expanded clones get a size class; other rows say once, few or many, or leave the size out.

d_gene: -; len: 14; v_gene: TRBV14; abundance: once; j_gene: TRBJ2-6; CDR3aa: CASSRSSGANVLTF; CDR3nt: TGTGCCAGCAGCCGGAGCTCTGGGGCCAACGTCCTGACTTTC
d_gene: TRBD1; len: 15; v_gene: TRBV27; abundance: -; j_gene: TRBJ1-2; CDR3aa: CASRPIGTGEDGYTF; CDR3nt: TGTGCCAGCAGGCCGATAGGGACAGGGGAGGATGGCTACACCTTC
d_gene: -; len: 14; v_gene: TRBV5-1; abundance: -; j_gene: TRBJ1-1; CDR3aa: CASSLSRPRAEAFF; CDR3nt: TGCGCCAGCAGCTTATCGAGGCCTCGGGCTGAAGCTTTCTTT
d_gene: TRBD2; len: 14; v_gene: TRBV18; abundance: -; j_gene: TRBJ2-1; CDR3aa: CASRRSGVDNEQFF; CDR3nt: TGTGCCAGCCGTCGGAGCGGGGTAGACAATGAGCAGTTCTTC
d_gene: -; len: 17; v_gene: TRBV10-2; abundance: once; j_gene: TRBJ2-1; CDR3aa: CASRVTIYPSTDNEQFF; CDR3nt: TGCGCCAGCAGAGTGACTATTTATCCCTCGACCGACAATGAGCAGTTCTTC
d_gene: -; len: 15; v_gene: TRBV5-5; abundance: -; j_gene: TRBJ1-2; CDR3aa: CASSLGQGPNYGYTF; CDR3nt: TGTGCCAGCAGCTTGGGGCAGGGGCCTAACTATGGCTACACCTTC
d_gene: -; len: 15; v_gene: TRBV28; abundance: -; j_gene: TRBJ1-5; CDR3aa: CASSFAGVLNQPQHF; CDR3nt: TGTGCCAGCAGTTTCGCAGGGGTCCTCAATCAGCCCCAGCATTTT
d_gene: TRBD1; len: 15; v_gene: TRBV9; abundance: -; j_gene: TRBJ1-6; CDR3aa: CASSPIGTGDSPLHF; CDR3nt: TGTGCCAGCAGCCCGATCGGGACAGGGGATTCACCCCTCCACTTT
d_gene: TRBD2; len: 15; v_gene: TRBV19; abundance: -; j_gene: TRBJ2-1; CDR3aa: CASNEAGTRGHEQFF; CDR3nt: TGTGCCAGTAACGAAGCCGGGACTAGGGGCCATGAGCAGTTCTTC
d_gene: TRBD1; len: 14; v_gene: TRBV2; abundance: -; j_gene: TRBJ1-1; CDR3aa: CASARDRGYTEAFF; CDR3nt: TGTGCCAGCGCCCGGGACAGGGGGTACACTGAAGCTTTCTTT
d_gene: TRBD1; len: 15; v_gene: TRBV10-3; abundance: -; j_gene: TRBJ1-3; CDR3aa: CAIRGQGLSGNTIYF; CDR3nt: TGTGCCATCAGAGGACAGGGACTCTCTGGAAACACCATATATTTT
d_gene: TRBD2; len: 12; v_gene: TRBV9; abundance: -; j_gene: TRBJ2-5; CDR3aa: CASSVGGETQYF; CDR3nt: TGTGCCAGCAGCGTGGGGGGGGAGACCCAGTACTTC
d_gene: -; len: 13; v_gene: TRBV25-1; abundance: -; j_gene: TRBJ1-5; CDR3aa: CASSEAASKPQHF; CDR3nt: TGTGCCAGCAGTGAGGCGGCCAGCAAGCCCCAGCATTTT
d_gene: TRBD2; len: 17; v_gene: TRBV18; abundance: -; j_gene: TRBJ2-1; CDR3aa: CASSQTSGGGSYNEQFF; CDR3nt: TGTGCCAGCTCACAAACCAGCGGGGGAGGCTCCTACAATGAGCAGTTCTTC
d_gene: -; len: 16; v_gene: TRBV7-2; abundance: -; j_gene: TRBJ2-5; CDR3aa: CASSLESGWGGETQYF; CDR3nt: TGTGCCAGCAGCTTAGAGTCGGGTTGGGGCGGAGAGACCCAGTACTTC
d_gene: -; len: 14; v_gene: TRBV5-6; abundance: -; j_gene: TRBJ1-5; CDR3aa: CASSERGRGQPQHF; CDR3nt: TGTGCCAGCAGCGAGCGGGGGCGAGGTCAGCCCCAGCATTTT
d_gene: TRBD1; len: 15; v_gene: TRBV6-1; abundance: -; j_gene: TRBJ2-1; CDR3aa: CASRSRDRDYNEQFF; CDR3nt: TGTGCCAGCAGATCCCGGGACAGGGACTACAATGAGCAGTTCTTC
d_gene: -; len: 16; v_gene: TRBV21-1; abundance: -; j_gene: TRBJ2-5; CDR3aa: CASSKGLGQGRETQYF; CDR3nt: TGTGCCAGCAGCAAAGGTCTGGGACAGGGGAGGGAGACCCAGTACTTC
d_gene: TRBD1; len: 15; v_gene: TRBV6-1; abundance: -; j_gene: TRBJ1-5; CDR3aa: CASSERTGGSQPQHF; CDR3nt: TGTGCCAGCAGTGAGCGGACAGGGGGCAGTCAGCCCCAGCATTTT
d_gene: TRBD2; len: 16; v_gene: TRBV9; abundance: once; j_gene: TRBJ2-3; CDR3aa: CASSAKLAGNTDTQYF; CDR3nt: TGTGCCAGCAGCGCCAAACTAGCGGGGAACACAGATACGCAGTATTTT
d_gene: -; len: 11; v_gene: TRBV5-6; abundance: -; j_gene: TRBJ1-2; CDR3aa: CASSTGSGYTF; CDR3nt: TGTGCCAGCAGCACAGGGAGTGGCTACACCTTC
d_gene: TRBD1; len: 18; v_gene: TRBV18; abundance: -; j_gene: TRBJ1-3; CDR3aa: CASSPLQGAGTNGNTIYF; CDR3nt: TGTGCCAGCTCACCACTTCAGGGGGCCGGTACCAATGGAAACACCATATATTTT
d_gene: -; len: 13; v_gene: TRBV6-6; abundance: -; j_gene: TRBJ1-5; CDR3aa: CASSYPGDQPQHF; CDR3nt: TGTGCCAGCAGTTATCCGGGGGATCAGCCCCAGCATTTT
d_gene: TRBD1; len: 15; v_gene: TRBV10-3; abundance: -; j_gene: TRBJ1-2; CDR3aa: CAISEPGQGFYGYTF; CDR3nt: TGTGCCATCAGTGAGCCGGGACAGGGCTTCTATGGCTACACCTTC
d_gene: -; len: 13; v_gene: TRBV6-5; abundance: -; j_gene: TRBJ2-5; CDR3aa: CASSPTRRETQYF; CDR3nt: TGTGCCAGCAGCCCGACTAGAAGAGAGACCCAGTACTTC
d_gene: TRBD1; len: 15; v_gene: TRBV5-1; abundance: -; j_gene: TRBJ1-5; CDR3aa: CASSSTGDSNQPQHF; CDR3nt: TGCGCCAGCAGCTCAACAGGGGATAGCAATCAGCCCCAGCATTTT
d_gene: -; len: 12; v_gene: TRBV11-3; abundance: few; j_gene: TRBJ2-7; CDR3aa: CASAGSTYEQYF; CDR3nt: TGTGCCAGCGCAGGGTCCACCTACGAGCAGTACTTC
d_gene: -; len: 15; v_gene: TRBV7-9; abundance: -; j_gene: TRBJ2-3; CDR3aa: CASSLRRGGTDTQYF; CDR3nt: TGTGCCAGCAGCTTAAGGAGGGGCGGGACAGATACGCAGTATTTT
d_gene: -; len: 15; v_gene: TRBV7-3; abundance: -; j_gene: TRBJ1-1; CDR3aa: CASSLSFSLRTEAFF; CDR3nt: TGTGCCAGCAGCTTAAGTTTTTCCTTGAGGACTGAAGCTTTCTTT
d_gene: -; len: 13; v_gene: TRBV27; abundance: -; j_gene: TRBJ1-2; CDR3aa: CASSFSGAGGYTF; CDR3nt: TGTGCCAGCAGTTTCTCAGGGGCGGGTGGCTACACCTTC
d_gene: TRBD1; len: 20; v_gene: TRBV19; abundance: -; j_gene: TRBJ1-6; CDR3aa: CASSSGPDRVGFSYNSPLHF; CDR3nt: TGTGCCAGTAGTTCCGGGCCCGACAGGGTGGGGTTCTCCTATAATTCACCCCTCCACTTT
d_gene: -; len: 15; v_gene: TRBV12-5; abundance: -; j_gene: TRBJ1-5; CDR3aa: CASGLVRRLNQPQHF; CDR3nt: TGTGCTAGTGGTTTGGTGCGGCGGCTCAATCAGCCCCAGCATTTT
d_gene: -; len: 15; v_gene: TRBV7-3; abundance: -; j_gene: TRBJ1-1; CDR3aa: CASSPQGGRDTEAFF; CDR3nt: TGTGCCAGCAGCCCCCAGGGTGGGAGGGACACTGAAGCTTTCTTT
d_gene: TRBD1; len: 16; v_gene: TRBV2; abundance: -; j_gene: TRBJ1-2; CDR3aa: CASIGGTGGARYGYTF; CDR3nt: TGTGCCAGCATAGGGGGCACAGGGGGCGCCCGATATGGCTACACCTTC
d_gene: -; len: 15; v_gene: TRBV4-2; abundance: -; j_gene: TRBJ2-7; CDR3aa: CASSQAPDSSYEQYF; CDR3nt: TGTGCCAGCAGCCAAGCTCCGGACAGTTCCTACGAGCAGTACTTC